This record looks at one T cell receptor (beta chain) sequence and its context. Antigen unknown. This sample stems from a study of cytomegalovirus exposure and HLA in healthy donors. The PCR was carried out with 60 Vbeta primers and 13 Jbeta primers. Measured with immunoSEQ multiplex PCR; TCRdb has only the in-frame clones, and not every one. The sample includes under 200,000 clones, 79% seen only once; the top ten take around 0.74%. V was clipped by 5 bases and J by 9 bases, with 19 bases between them. The CDR3 covers 14 residues. Germline values: CDR1 SEHNR, CDR2 FQNEAQ (reference sequence). Overall study findings and caveats: Later work found most CMV-associated TCR beta chains apparently HLA-restricted.

Material: PBMCs. The chain uses TRBV7-9 and TRBJ1-2, with TRBD1 as a possible D gene (6 bases). The TCR originated in a woman aged 40 to 55 in good health and CMV-seronegative. This CDR3 reads CASSPGQTGWRYTF. DNA of the CDR3: TGTGCCAGCAGCCCCGGACAGACGGGTTGGCGCTACACCTTC.